This is a list of T cell receptor beta chains from one sample in a study of control samples from healthy donors and cancer patients. Clones were sequenced by immunoSEQ multiplex PCR, and TCRdb holds only the in-frame ones, with some missing. Seen here are 40,000 to 50,000 clones, approximately 94% observed once, and the top ten hold about 24%. The sequencing sample was made of blood. These receptors were collected from a man in his 60s in good health. The CDR3 runs from the conserved cysteine through the conserved F or W. The order of the fields is J gene, V gene, clone size, D gene, CDR3 protein, CDR3 DNA. A D gene is named only where the DNA matches it firmly. Expanded clones are given a class, and other clones once, few, many or no size at all.

J gene: TRBJ1-5
V gene: TRBV6-6
clone size: NA
D gene: TRBD1
CDR3 protein: CASSYPTGGSQPQHF
CDR3 DNA: TGTGCCAGCAGTTACCCAACAGGGGGCTCCCAGCCCCAGCATTTT

J gene: TRBJ2-7
V gene: TRBV12-3/TRBV12-4
clone size: NA
D gene: NA
CDR3 protein: CASSLGVGEQYF
CDR3 DNA: TGTGCCAGCAGTTTAGGCGTAGGCGAGCAGTACTTC

J gene: TRBJ2-7
V gene: TRBV11-2
clone size: NA
D gene: TRBD2
CDR3 protein: CASSLGDRLAGDYEQYF
CDR3 DNA: TGTGCCAGCAGCTTAGGGGATAGGCTAGCGGGAGATTACGAGCAGTACTTC

J gene: TRBJ2-5
V gene: TRBV18
clone size: NA
D gene: TRBD1
CDR3 protein: CASSPAGTAPQETQYF
CDR3 DNA: TGTGCCAGCTCACCAGCCGGGACAGCACCCCAAGAGACCCAGTACTTC

J gene: TRBJ2-5
V gene: TRBV9
clone size: NA
D gene: TRBD2
CDR3 protein: CASSVATPGTSGRGQETQYF
CDR3 DNA: TGTGCCAGCAGCGTAGCGACCCCCGGGACTAGCGGGAGGGGCCAAGAGACCCAGTACTTC

J gene: TRBJ2-6
V gene: TRBV10-3
clone size: NA
D gene: NA
CDR3 protein: CAISESGTGANVLTF
CDR3 DNA: TGTGCCATCAGTGAATCAGGGACTGGGGCCAACGTCCTGACTTTC

J gene: TRBJ1-1
V gene: TRBV30
clone size: NA
D gene: NA
CDR3 protein: CAWTRTEAFF
CDR3 DNA: TGTGCCTGGACCCGGACAGAAGCTTTCTTT

J gene: TRBJ2-5
V gene: TRBV2
clone size: once
D gene: NA
CDR3 protein: CASTRQAETQYF
CDR3 DNA: TGTGCCAGCACCCGACAGGCGGAGACCCAGTACTTC

J gene: TRBJ2-1
V gene: TRBV30
clone size: NA
D gene: TRBD2
CDR3 protein: CAWTSGVNEQFF
CDR3 DNA: TGTGCCTGGACTAGCGGGGTAAATGAGCAGTTCTTC

J gene: TRBJ2-1
V gene: TRBV4-1
clone size: NA
D gene: TRBD2
CDR3 protein: CASSHTPTSGDYNEQFF
CDR3 DNA: TGCGCCAGCAGCCATACTCCAACTAGCGGGGACTACAATGAGCAGTTCTTC

J gene: TRBJ2-5
V gene: TRBV14
clone size: once
D gene: NA
CDR3 protein: CASSLLSAPETQYF
CDR3 DNA: TGTGCCAGCAGCCTCCTCTCCGCGCCGGAGACCCAGTACTTC

J gene: TRBJ1-4
V gene: TRBV6-5
clone size: NA
D gene: NA
CDR3 protein: CASKPSGTANEKLFF
CDR3 DNA: TGTGCCAGCAAACCTTCCGGGACGGCTAATGAGAAACTGTTTTTT

J gene: TRBJ1-6
V gene: TRBV27
clone size: NA
D gene: NA
CDR3 protein: CASSLSWAIENSPLHF
CDR3 DNA: TGTGCCAGCAGTTTATCCTGGGCGATCGAAAATTCACCCCTCCACTTT

J gene: TRBJ2-5
V gene: TRBV5-1
clone size: once
D gene: NA
CDR3 protein: CASSGGGSDAQETQYF
CDR3 DNA: TGCGCCAGCAGCGGAGGGGGCAGCGATGCCCAAGAGACCCAGTACTTC

J gene: TRBJ2-5
V gene: TRBV24-1
clone size: NA
D gene: NA
CDR3 protein: CATSDLWAGQETQYF
CDR3 DNA: TGTGCCACCAGTGATCTTTGGGCGGGGCAAGAGACCCAGTACTTC

J gene: TRBJ1-4
V gene: TRBV19
clone size: once
D gene: NA
CDR3 protein: CAPKGKAIEKLFF
CDR3 DNA: TGTGCCCCAAAGGGGAAGGCTATAGAAAAACTGTTTTTT

J gene: TRBJ2-1
V gene: TRBV7-3
clone size: NA
D gene: TRBD2
CDR3 protein: CASSLGRGTSSYNEQFF
CDR3 DNA: TGTGCCAGCAGCTTAGGCCGTGGGACTAGTTCCTACAATGAGCAGTTCTTC

J gene: TRBJ1-2
V gene: TRBV9
clone size: NA
D gene: NA
CDR3 protein: CASSVARASDGYTF
CDR3 DNA: TGTGCCAGCAGCGTAGCTAGGGCCTCGGATGGCTACACCTTC

J gene: TRBJ1-3
V gene: TRBV19
clone size: NA
D gene: NA
CDR3 protein: CANQRHHSSGNTIYF
CDR3 DNA: TGTGCCAACCAGAGGCATCACAGCTCTGGAAACACCATATATTTT

J gene: TRBJ2-1
V gene: TRBV11-2
clone size: NA
D gene: NA
CDR3 protein: CASSLASSEAYNEQFF
CDR3 DNA: TGTGCCAGCAGCTTAGCCTCTAGCGAAGCCTACAATGAGCAGTTCTTC

J gene: TRBJ2-7
V gene: TRBV11-3
clone size: NA
D gene: NA
CDR3 protein: CASSLASPGMGEQYF
CDR3 DNA: TGTGCCAGCAGCTTAGCCTCCCCGGGGATGGGCGAGCAGTACTTC

J gene: TRBJ1-4
V gene: TRBV27
clone size: NA
D gene: NA
CDR3 protein: CASSFAWGVSGEKLFF
CDR3 DNA: TGTGCCAGCAGTTTTGCGTGGGGTGTCTCTGGTGAAAAACTGTTTTTT

J gene: TRBJ2-5
V gene: TRBV7-7
clone size: NA
D gene: NA
CDR3 protein: CASSAIGGQETQYF
CDR3 DNA: TGTGCTAGCAGCGCAATCGGTGGGCAAGAGACCCAGTACTTC

J gene: TRBJ2-3
V gene: TRBV11-3
clone size: NA
D gene: TRBD2
CDR3 protein: CASSFSRGADTQYF
CDR3 DNA: TGTGCCAGCAGCTTCTCACGGGGGGCAGATACGCAGTATTTT

J gene: TRBJ2-5
V gene: TRBV9
clone size: NA
D gene: NA
CDR3 protein: CASSVEGGVETQYF
CDR3 DNA: TGTGCCAGCAGCGTAGAGGGAGGAGTGGAGACCCAGTACTTC

J gene: TRBJ2-7
V gene: TRBV3-1/TRBV3-2
clone size: NA
D gene: TRBD2
CDR3 protein: CASSQAYTSGRDPYEQYF
CDR3 DNA: TGTGCCAGCAGCCAAGCCTATACTAGCGGGAGAGATCCCTACGAGCAGTACTTC

J gene: TRBJ2-1
V gene: TRBV2
clone size: NA
D gene: TRBD2
CDR3 protein: CASSAPRLAGADEQFF
CDR3 DNA: TGTGCCAGCAGTGCTCCAAGACTAGCGGGAGCCGATGAGCAGTTCTTC

J gene: TRBJ1-4
V gene: TRBV5-1
clone size: NA
D gene: NA
CDR3 protein: CASSWRGETNEKLFF
CDR3 DNA: TGCGCCAGCAGCTGGAGAGGGGAGACTAATGAAAAACTGTTTTTT

J gene: TRBJ2-7
V gene: TRBV6-5
clone size: NA
D gene: NA
CDR3 protein: CASSHTYEQYF
CDR3 DNA: TGTGCCAGCAGTCATACATACGAGCAGTACTTC

J gene: TRBJ1-5
V gene: TRBV10-1
clone size: NA
D gene: NA
CDR3 protein: CASLGGYQPQHF
CDR3 DNA: TGCGCCAGCCTTGGAGGGTATCAGCCCCAGCATTTT

J gene: TRBJ1-4
V gene: TRBV19
clone size: NA
D gene: TRBD1
CDR3 protein: CASSTGTVGEKLFF
CDR3 DNA: TGTGCCAGTAGCACCGGGACAGTGGGCGAAAAACTGTTTTTT

J gene: TRBJ2-5
V gene: TRBV7-9
clone size: NA
D gene: TRBD2
CDR3 protein: CASSGGTSDSETQYF
CDR3 DNA: TGTGCCAGCAGCGGCGGGACTAGCGATTCGGAGACCCAGTACTTC

J gene: TRBJ1-5
V gene: TRBV2
clone size: NA
D gene: NA
CDR3 protein: CASAEGEPQHF
CDR3 DNA: TGTGCCAGCGCAGAGGGGGAGCCCCAGCATTTT

J gene: TRBJ1-2
V gene: TRBV10-2
clone size: NA
D gene: NA
CDR3 protein: CASRTGRGDGYTF
CDR3 DNA: TGCGCCAGCAGGACAGGACGGGGAGATGGCTACACCTTC

J gene: TRBJ2-7
V gene: TRBV2
clone size: once
D gene: NA
CDR3 protein: CASSEGLFSSYEQYF
CDR3 DNA: TGTGCCAGCAGTGAAGGACTATTCAGCTCCTACGAGCAGTACTTC

J gene: TRBJ1-6
V gene: TRBV7-3
clone size: once
D gene: TRBD1
CDR3 protein: CASSSRDRGSPLHF
CDR3 DNA: TGTGCCAGCAGCTCCCGGGACAGGGGTTCACCCCTCCACTTT

J gene: TRBJ2-1
V gene: TRBV27
clone size: NA
D gene: NA
CDR3 protein: CASSSRGGRDNEQFF
CDR3 DNA: TGTGCCAGCAGTAGCAGGGGCGGGCGGGACAATGAGCAGTTCTTC

J gene: TRBJ2-1
V gene: TRBV12-3/TRBV12-4
clone size: NA
D gene: NA
CDR3 protein: CASSLRADNEQFF
CDR3 DNA: TGTGCCAGCAGTTTAAGAGCGGACAATGAGCAGTTCTTC

J gene: TRBJ2-5
V gene: TRBV18
clone size: NA
D gene: TRBD1
CDR3 protein: CASSSQGLSETQYF
CDR3 DNA: TGTGCCAGCTCGTCACAGGGGTTGTCGGAGACCCAGTACTTC

J gene: TRBJ2-3
V gene: TRBV5-1
clone size: once
D gene: NA
CDR3 protein: CASSWLRDTQYF
CDR3 DNA: TGCGCCAGCAGCTGGTTAAGGGATACGCAGTATTTT

J gene: TRBJ1-6
V gene: TRBV7-9
clone size: NA
D gene: NA
CDR3 protein: CASSSPPGQGGTYNSPLHF
CDR3 DNA: TGTGCCAGCAGCTCACCGCCGGGGCAGGGAGGGACCTATAATTCACCCCTCCACTTT

J gene: TRBJ1-1
V gene: TRBV10-3
clone size: once
D gene: NA
CDR3 protein: CAISASGSPEAFF
CDR3 DNA: TGTGCCATCAGTGCTTCTGGGTCTCCTGAAGCTTTCTTT

J gene: TRBJ2-1
V gene: TRBV24-1
clone size: once
D gene: TRBD2
CDR3 protein: CATSDPSGRARDEQFF
CDR3 DNA: TGTGCCACCAGTGACCCTAGCGGGAGGGCCCGGGATGAGCAGTTCTTC

J gene: TRBJ2-1
V gene: TRBV19
clone size: NA
D gene: TRBD2
CDR3 protein: CASMRTSGLRNEQFF
CDR3 DNA: TGTGCCAGTATGAGGACTAGCGGACTTCGCAATGAGCAGTTCTTC

J gene: TRBJ2-5
V gene: TRBV7-2
clone size: few
D gene: TRBD2
CDR3 protein: CASRPTSGRLQETQYF
CDR3 DNA: TGTGCCAGCAGACCCACTAGCGGGAGACTCCAAGAGACCCAGTACTTC